The 25 T cell receptor beta chains below come from one sample, sequenced in a study of blood T cells in healthy people across ages. It was with a sample-barcoded 5' primer and a J-beta primer mix that a second PCR of roughly 7 to 12 cycles was run. TCRdb processed the 5' RACE reads anew with MiXCR; each CDR3 protein has one entry. The profile shows about 930,000 distinct CDR3 sequences, under 35% of them singletons. This sample was shared with a second study, whose subject was T cells of mothers and their children.

The sample consisted of blood. All receptors come from a woman aged 40-49 years in good health.

The chain joins TRBV29-1 to TRBJ2-3; possible D gene TRBD2, 6 bases. V lost 0 bases to trimming and J lost 7 bases, with 20 bases between them. Germline lookup yields CDR1 SQVTM and CDR2 ANQGSEA. The CDR3 spans 16 residues. Here the CDR3 reads CSVEDRARLGKNTQYF. The CDR3, as DNA: TGCAGCGTTGAAGATAGGGCGCGACTAGGAAAGAATACGCAGTATTTT.

The V gene is TRBV9, the J gene TRBJ1-2; D may be TRBD1 (6 bases). Trimming took 0 bases from V and 4 from J, leaving 13 bases between them. This CDR3 spans 15 amino acids. Germline CDR1 and CDR2: SGDLS and YYNGEE. CDR3 nucleotides: TGTGCCAGCAGCGTAGGAGTAAGGGGGGGCTATGGCTACACCTTC. It specifies CASSVGVRGGYGYTF.

The V call is TRBV28, the J call TRBJ2-7; no firm D call. The CDR3 spans 14 residues. Germline values: CDR1 MDHEN, CDR2 SYDVKM. V lost 7 bases to trimming and J lost 1 base, with 14 bases between them. CDR3 sequence reads: CASNLPAPSYEQYF. For the CDR3, the DNA is TGTGCCAGCAACCTCCCGGCTCCATCCTACGAGCAGTACTTC.

This clonotype was found many times. The gene calls are TRBV6-4 and TRBJ1-2; possibly TRBD1 for D (6 bases). Germline V gives CDR1 MRHNA, CDR2 SNTAGT. This CDR3 spans 13 amino acids. Trimming stripped 5 bases from V and 8 bases from J, with 15 bases between. The CDR3 bases are TGTGCCAGCAGTTTACAGGGAACGGGCGGCTACACCTTC. Protein sequence: CASSLQGTGGYTF.

This clonotype came up many times. The chain employs TRBV19 and TRBJ2-7; D is tentatively TRBD1 or TRBD2 (5 bases each). There are 15 residues in the CDR3. Trimming left V 1 base short and J 2 bases short, with 12 bases between. The germline V gene encodes CDR1 LNHDA and CDR2 SQIVND (reference sequence). The CDR3 DNA follows: TGTGCCAGTAGTATAGCGGGGACGGGCGCCTACGAGCAGTACTTC. Amino acids: CASSIAGTGAYEQYF.

The chain has TRBV4-1 and TRBJ2-5, with D unresolved. Germline values: CDR1 MGHRA, CDR2 YSYEKL. Trimming pared 0 bases from V and 11 bases from J, leaving 22 bases between. This CDR3 has 16 amino acids. The CDR3 DNA is TGCGCCAGCAGCCAAGAAGGGCAGGCGATCTACAATGAGCAGTACTTC. Encoded protein: CASSQEGQAIYNEQYF.

The chain has TRBV10-3 and TRBJ1-5, with TRBD1 as a possible D gene (5 bases). Germline V gene sequence: CDR1 ENHRY, CDR2 SYGVKD. This CDR3 region has 17 residues. V lost 6 bases to trimming and J lost 2 bases, with 20 bases between them. In nucleotides, the CDR3 is TGTGCCATCAGACTGGCCCCAGAACCGGGGGGCAATCAGCCCCAGCATTTT. Encoded protein: CAIRLAPEPGGNQPQHF.

This clonotype was counted a few times. The V and J genes are TRBV7-9 and TRBJ1-4; no reliable D call. The CDR3 is 13 residues long. V was trimmed by 1 base and J by 5 bases, leaving 5 bases between them. Germline V gene data show CDR1 as SEHNR and CDR2 as FQNEAQ (reference sequence). The CDR3 reads CASSLEQNEKLFF. Written as DNA, the CDR3 is TGTGCCAGCAGCTTAGAACAGAATGAAAAACTGTTTTTT.

This sequence joins TRBV24-1 and TRBJ1-4; the D is unclear. V was shortened by 4 bases and J by 8 bases, with 10 bases between the two germline ends. This CDR3 spans 13 amino acids. From germline, CDR1 is KGHDR and CDR2 SFDVKD. CDR3 amino acids: CATSEALGEKLFF. CDR3 nucleotides: TGTGCCACCAGTGAGGCACTGGGCGAAAAACTGTTTTTT.

With respect to this clonotype: At one end the junction does not follow the germline gene, possibly because of a read error. The V call is TRBV28, the J call TRBJ2-7; D possibly corresponds to TRBD2 (6 bases). Per germline, CDR1 MDHEN and CDR2 SYDVKM. The CDR3 contains 15 residues. Here the CDR3 reads CAGSSQRGLSYEQYF. For the CDR3, the DNA is TGTGCCGGCAGCTCTCAACGGGGACTTTCATACGAGCAGTACTTC.

The chain employs TRBV7-9 and TRBJ2-7; TRBD2 matches 9 bases. The germline CDR1 and CDR2 sequences are SEHNR and FQNEAQ (reference sequence). With 5 bases clipped from V and 1 base from J, the junction kept 9 bases outside the gene matches. The CDR3 contains 16 residues. CDR3 coding DNA: TGTGCCAGCAGCCTCGAGACTAGCGGTTCTTCCTACGAGCAGTACTTC. Encoded protein: CASSLETSGSSYEQYF. Full variable domain (rest looked up from reference TRBV7-9 and TRBJ2-7): DTGVSQNPRHKITKRGQNVTFRCDPISEHNRLYWYRQTLGQGPEFLTYFQNEAQLEKSRLLSDRFSAERPKGSFSTLEIQRTEQGDSAMYLCASSLETSGSSYEQYFGPGTRLTVT.

The chain carries TRBV6-5 and TRBJ2-1; weak D call: TRBD2 (5 bases). The J call is doubtful: the DNA matches TRBJ2-7 better. CDR3 size: 18 residues. Germline-derived CDR1 and CDR2 are MNHEY and SVGAGI. CDR3 amino acids: CASSYQTQTAGSYNEQYF. The CDR3 DNA is TGTGCCAGCAGTTACCAGACTCAAACTGCGGGCTCCTACAATGAGCAGTACTTC.

This clonotype was observed at least ten times. CDR3 DNA sequence: TGCAGCGTTGAGGGGCGGTGGACTGAAGCTTTCTTT. Translation: CSVEGRWTEAFF. The V call is TRBV29-1, the J call TRBJ1-1, with D perhaps matching TRBD1 (5 bases). Germline V gene sequence: CDR1 SQVTM, CDR2 ANQGSEA. The CDR3 spans 12 residues. The germline V and J ends were trimmed by 3 bases and 5 bases, with 10 bases remaining between them. The full variable domain, completed using reference TRBV29-1 and TRBJ1-1, is SAVISQKPSRDICQRGTSLTIQCQVDSQVTMMFWYRQQPGQSLTLIATANQGSEATYESGFVIDKFPISRPNLTFSTLTVSNMSPEDSSIYLCSVEGRWTEAFFGQGTRLTVV.

The table lists this clonotype with a few counts. The rearrangement links TRBV29-1 to TRBJ2-7, with TRBD2 identical over 7 bases. From germline, CDR1 is SQVTM and CDR2 ANQGSEA. The CDR3 extends over 13 amino acids. V trimming: 6 bases; J trimming: 3 bases; junction bases outside the gene matches: 8. CDR3 in amino acids: CSVAREPSYEQYF. CDR3 sequence (DNA): TGCAGCGTCGCGCGGGAGCCCAGCTACGAGCAGTACTTC.

This chain uses TRBV5-5 with TRBJ1-1, with a weak D call TRBD1 (5 bases). CDR1 and CDR2 (germline): SGHKS, YYEKEE (reference sequence). The CDR3 extends over 16 amino acids. V gave up 1 base and J gave up 1 base, with 14 bases separating them. Here the CDR3 DNA reads TGTGCCAGCAGCTTGAGGCCAGGGAATAAGAACACTGAAGCTTTCTTT. It yields the protein CASSLRPGNKNTEAFF.

The CDR3 DNA reads TGTGCCAGCAGCTTAGACGTTAACTATAATTCACCCCTCCACTTT. Translating gives CASSLDVNYNSPLHF. The chain employs TRBV7-3 and TRBJ1-6; D not certain. Trimming stripped 2 bases from V and 3 bases from J, with 8 bases between. The CDR3 consists of 15 residues. Per germline, CDR1 SGHTA and CDR2 FQGTGA.

This chain connects TRBV5-1 to TRBJ1-2; TRBD1 aligns across 10 bases. Germline CDR1 SGHRS, CDR2 YFSETQ. The V and J ends lost 3 bases and 3 bases, in that order; junction bases with no gene match: 5. The CDR3 has 15 residues. The CDR3 reads CASSYMTGGDYGYTF. The CDR3 coding sequence is TGCGCCAGCAGCTACATGACAGGGGGCGACTATGGCTACACCTTC.

The rearrangement joins TRBV20-1 to TRBJ2-4; 9 bases fit TRBD2. Gene TRBJ2-5 matches the end of the DNA better, so the J call may be wrong. Germline-derived CDR1 and CDR2 are DFQATT and SNEGSKA (reference sequence). This CDR3 spans 16 amino acids. The CDR3 DNA reads TGCAGTGCTAGAGCAGCGCGGGGGGGCGCTGGGGAGACCCAGTACTTC. Its translation is CSARAARGGAGETQYF.

There are a few counts of this clonotype. This rearrangement joins TRBV2 to TRBJ1-1; a weak D match, TRBD1 (5 bases). Germline lookup yields CDR1 SNHLY and CDR2 FYNNEI. This CDR3 spans 12 amino acids. V was trimmed by 6 bases and J by 9 bases, leaving 14 bases between them. CDR3 region: CASSLGRTQAFF. The CDR3 region has the DNA TGTGCCAGCAGCCTAGGACGGACACAAGCTTTCTTT. Combining the CDR3 with reference TRBV2 and TRBJ1-1 gives the whole variable domain EPEVTQTPSHQVTQMGQEVILRCVPISNHLYFYWYRQILGQKVEFLVSFYNNEISEKSEIFDDQFSVERPDGSNFTLKIRSTKLEDSAMYFCASSLGRTQAFFGQGTRLTVV.

This clonotype occurred a few times. The V gene is TRBV5-1, the J gene TRBJ2-5; D is ambiguous. The CDR3 extends over 13 amino acids. Germline CDR1 is SGHRS and CDR2 is YFSETQ. V lost 2 bases to trimming and J lost 5 bases, with 10 bases between them. CDR3 sequence: CASSFRLGETQYF. The CDR3 DNA is TGCGCCAGCAGCTTTCGCCTAGGGGAGACCCAGTACTTC.

In nucleotides, the CDR3 is TGTGCCAGCAGCTTGGCCGTTGGCATTAGCACAGATACGCAGTATTTT. Amino acid sequence: CASSLAVGISTDTQYF. This rearrangement joins TRBV5-8 to TRBJ2-3, with no clear D. This CDR3 spans 16 amino acids. Germline V lookup: CDR1 SGHTS, CDR2 YDEGEE. The ends were cut back, 0 bases at V and 0 bases at J, with 11 bases in the middle.

The V call is TRBV18, the J call TRBJ1-2; 11 bases align to TRBD1. In germline, CDR1 is KGHSH, CDR2 LQKENI. The junction had 0 bases not matched to a gene; V was cut back by 3 bases and J by 3 bases. The CDR3 has 14 residues. CDR3 residues: CASSPDRGHYGYTF. DNA of the CDR3: TGTGCCAGCTCACCGGACAGGGGGCACTATGGCTACACCTTC. Complete variable domain (other parts from reference TRBV18 and TRBJ1-2): NAGVMQNPRHLVRRRGQEARLRCSPMKGHSHVYWYRQLPEEGLKFMVYLQKENIIDESGMPKERFSAEFPKEGPSILRIQQVVRGDSAAYFCASSPDRGHYGYTFGSGTRLTVV.

V is TRBV12-3 or TRBV12-4 and J is TRBJ2-2; D is perhaps TRBD1 (6 bases). Trimming shortened V by 3 bases and J by 1 base, and 12 bases separated the two germline ends. This CDR3 has 16 residues. CDR3 amino acids: CASSFSQGRNTGELFF. The CDR3 bases are TGTGCCAGCAGTTTTTCGCAGGGGCGGAACACCGGGGAGCTGTTTTTT.

This clonotype was seen only a few times. The chain combines TRBV5-1 with TRBJ2-1; 11 bases are a match to TRBD1. V trimming: 0 bases; J trimming: 8 bases; junction bases outside the gene matches: 7. This CDR3 comprises 16 residues. CDR1 is SGHRS and CDR2 is YFSETQ in the germline V gene. The CDR3 coding sequence is TGCGCCAGCAGCTTGGCCATGGGACAGGGGGGGGATGAGCAGTTCTTC. This encodes CASSLAMGQGGDEQFF.

As regards this clonotype: The junction shows a germline mismatch at one end, possibly a read error. The chain links TRBV14 to TRBJ2-5; D gene ambiguous. The CDR3 contains 13 residues. Germline-derived CDR1 and CDR2 are SGHDN and FVKESK. CDR3 in amino acids: CTSSPDMGETQYF. CDR3 in DNA: TGTACCAGCAGCCCCGACATGGGGGAGACCCAGTACTTC.